The 2 T cell receptor beta chains in this list originate from one sample, sequenced in a study of blood T cell repertoires in COVID-19. Only in-frame clones appear in the TCRdb table, and some are missing; sequencing was by immunoSEQ multiplex PCR. The table lists 300,000 or so clones, around 90% of them singletons, with 1% to 1.3% in the top ten. The sample consisted of PBMCs or T cells enriched from blood (not recorded which). The receptors originated from a woman in her 30s who had recovered from COVID-19.

The chain carries TRBV6-5 and TRBJ1-5; D perhaps matches TRBD1 (6 bases). Trimming shortened V by 3 bases and J by 6 bases, and 9 bases separated the two germline ends. From germline, CDR1 is MNHEY and CDR2 SVGAGI. The CDR3 has 13 residues. The CDR3, as DNA: TGTGCCAGCAGTTATCAGGGGCGTCAGCCCCAGCATTTT. This encodes CASSYQGRQPQHF.

The V and J genes are TRBV5-5 and TRBJ2-3, with 7 nucleotides matching TRBD2. This CDR3 contains 16 residues. The V and J ends lost 0 bases and 6 bases, in that order; junction bases with no gene match: 10. Germline CDR1 reads SGHKS; CDR2 reads YYEKEE (reference sequence). The CDR3 spells CASSLVSGRGGDTQYF. The CDR3 DNA reads as TGTGCCAGCAGCTTGGTATCGGGGAGGGGTGGGGATACGCAGTATTTT. Full variable domain (missing parts from reference TRBV5-5 and TRBJ2-3): DAGVTQSPTHLIKTRGQQVTLRCSPISGHKSVSWYQQVLGQGPQFIFQYYEKEERGRGNFPDRFSARQFPNYSSELNVNALLLGDSALYLCASSLVSGRGGDTQYFGPGTRLTVL.